This T cell receptor (beta chain) was identified during a study of blood T cells in healthy people across ages. As regards this clonotype: Its cognate antigen is unknown.

Sample-barcoded 5' priming and a J-beta primer mix drove a second PCR of 7 to 11 cycles. TCRdb re-called the 5' RACE reads through MiXCR, storing one row per CDR3 protein. Among about 1,800,000 distinct CDR3 sequences listed, roughly 28% were seen once. This CDR3 has 12 residues. CDR1 MRHNA and CDR2 SNTAGT come from the germline V gene. With 9 bases removed from V and 6 bases from J, the gap between germline ends came to 12 bases. Study conclusions and caveats: More naive CD4+ cells and higher diversity marked long-lived donors relative to aged donors.

The receptor was isolated from a woman between 25 and 40 years old in good health. The V gene is TRBV6-4, the J gene TRBJ2-1; D is ambiguous. Material: blood. The CDR3 nucleotides are TGTGCCAGATTGACAAATGGCAATGAGCAGTTCTTC. Its protein product is CARLTNGNEQFF.